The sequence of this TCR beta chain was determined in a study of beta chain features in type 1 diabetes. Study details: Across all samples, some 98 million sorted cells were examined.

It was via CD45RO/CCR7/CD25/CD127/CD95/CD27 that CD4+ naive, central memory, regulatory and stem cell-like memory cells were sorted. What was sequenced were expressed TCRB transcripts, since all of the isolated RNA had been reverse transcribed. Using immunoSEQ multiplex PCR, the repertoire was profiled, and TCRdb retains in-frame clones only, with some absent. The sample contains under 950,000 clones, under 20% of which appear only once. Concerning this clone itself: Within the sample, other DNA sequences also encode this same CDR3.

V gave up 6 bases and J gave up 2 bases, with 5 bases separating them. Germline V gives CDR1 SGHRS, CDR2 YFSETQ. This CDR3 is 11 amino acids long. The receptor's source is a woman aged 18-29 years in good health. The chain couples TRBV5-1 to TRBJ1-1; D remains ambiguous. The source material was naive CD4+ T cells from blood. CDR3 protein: CASKSNTEAFF. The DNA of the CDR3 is TGCGCCAGCAAATCTAACACTGAAGCTTTCTTT.